Below, 31 T cell receptor beta chains from the same sample are listed, as sequenced in a study of T cells after yellow fever vaccination. One entry per CDR3 protein results from TCRdb running MiXCR on the 5' RACE reads. The repertoire holds some 500,000 distinct CDR3 sequences, with approximately 12% as singletons. Material: PBMCs, obtained on the day of the yellow fever booster vaccination. The receptors stem from a man aged 25 to 40 who received the YFV17D yellow fever vaccine.

The sample holds one count of this clonotype. This chain joins TRBV7-3 and TRBJ2-4; 12 bases match TRBD2. Germline-derived CDR1 and CDR2 are SGHTA and FQGTGA. Trimming took 1 base from V and 1 from J; bases not matched to a gene: 14. The CDR3 length is 21 residues. The CDR3: CASSLNGLAGYIGGAKNIQYF. Written as DNA, the CDR3 is TGTGCCAGCAGCTTAAACGGACTAGCGGGGTATATAGGGGGGGCCAAAAACATTCAGTACTTC.

This clonotype was detected only a few times. The chain employs TRBV5-1 and TRBJ2-1; D possibly corresponds to TRBD2 (6 bases). The V and J ends lost 4 bases and 2 bases respectively, with 10 bases between them. This CDR3 has 14 amino acids. Germline CDR1 reads SGHRS; CDR2 reads YFSETQ. Written as DNA, the CDR3 is TGCGCCAGCAGCCAGGAGGGCGCCTACAATGAGCAGTTCTTC. Translating gives CASSQEGAYNEQFF.

This clonotype was seen at least ten times. This chain connects TRBV5-1 to TRBJ1-1, with unresolved D. The CDR3 length is 16 residues. V was cut by 1 base and J by 1 base, with 14 bases left in between. Germline V gene data show CDR1 as SGHRS and CDR2 as YFSETQ. CDR3 coding DNA: TGCGCCAGCAGCTTGCGGGGTGCGGTAGGGAACACTGAAGCTTTCTTT. Its protein is CASSLRGAVGNTEAFF.

The CDR3 reads CASSSRGGKAVTDTQYF. CDR3 in DNA: TGTGCCAGCAGCTCCCGCGGTGGGAAGGCCGTCACAGATACGCAGTATTTT. The chain combines TRBV5-6 with TRBJ2-3; D call uncertain. The V gene lost 3 bases and the J gene lost 2 bases, with 19 bases spanning the gap. Germline CDR1 is SGHDT and CDR2 is YYEEEE. The CDR3 has 17 residues.

This chain connects TRBV5-1 to TRBJ2-2; a weak D match, TRBD1 (5 bases). The CDR3 totals 13 residues. Germline V gives CDR1 SGHRS, CDR2 YFSETQ. V was shortened by 6 bases and J by 0 bases, with 6 bases between the two germline ends. The CDR3 nucleotides are TGCGCCAGCATGGACACGAACACCGGGGAGCTGTTTTTT. Its protein is CASMDTNTGELFF.

This clonotype was picked up a small number of times. This chain connects TRBV5-1 to TRBJ2-2; TRBD2 agrees at 7 bases. The CDR3 totals 14 residues. The germline gives CDR1 SGHRS, CDR2 YFSETQ. V was clipped by 4 bases and J by 6 bases; unmatched bases: 6. CDR3 sequence: CASSPRESAGELFF. DNA of the CDR3: TGCGCCAGCAGCCCGCGGGAGTCCGCCGGGGAGCTGTTTTTT.

This chain joins TRBV6-2 or TRBV6-3 and TRBJ2-2; 7 positions match TRBD1. Germline V gives CDR1 MNHEY, CDR2 SVGEGT. V was pared by 5 bases and J by 2 bases, with 8 bases of the junction left unmatched. The CDR3 runs 16 residues. In nucleotides, the CDR3 is TGTGCCAGCAGTACGTCCGGGACAGTAAACACCGGGGAGCTGTTTTTT. Its protein product is CASSTSGTVNTGELFF.

This clonotype was seen a few times. This CDR3 reads CASSLGGRKETGELFF. CDR3 DNA: TGCGCCAGCAGCTTGGGCGGCAGGAAGGAAACCGGGGAGCTGTTTTTT. The rearrangement uses TRBV5-1 and TRBJ2-2, with D unresolved. Germline assignment: CDR1 SGHRS and CDR2 YFSETQ. The CDR3 sequence is 16 residues long. V lost 0 bases and J lost 5, with 14 bases in between.

This clonotype appeared a few times. The J gene is TRBJ2-5, the V gene TRBV11-1, with unresolved D. Per germline, CDR1 SGHAT and CDR2 FQDESV (reference sequence). This CDR3 has 13 residues. V dropped 4 bases and J dropped 1 base, with 7 bases sitting between them. CDR3 amino acids: CASSSEAQETQYF. The CDR3 bases are TGTGCCAGCAGCTCCGAGGCCCAAGAGACCCAGTACTTC.

At least ten counts were recorded for this clonotype. The V gene is TRBV9, the J gene TRBJ2-1; D unresolved. The CDR3 contains 14 residues. Germline V gene data show CDR1 as SGDLS and CDR2 as YYNGEE. The ends were cut back, 2 bases at V and 6 bases at J, with 12 bases in the middle. In DNA, the CDR3 is TGTGCCAGCAGCGTGACGCCCGGAACCAATGAGCAGTTCTTC. Protein sequence: CASSVTPGTNEQFF.

This clonotype was observed at least ten times. The CDR3 sequence is CASSASASSYNEQFF. DNA of the CDR3: TGTGCCAGCAGTGCTAGCGCCAGCTCCTACAATGAGCAGTTCTTC. The V call is TRBV6-4, the J call TRBJ2-1; D may be TRBD2 (6 bases). The CDR3 loop spans 15 amino acids. The V gene's germline CDR1 is MRHNA and CDR2 SNTAGT. V was cut by 4 bases and J by 0 bases, with 10 bases left in between.

There are many counts of this clonotype. The chain uses TRBV3-1 and TRBJ1-6; 10 nucleotides line up with TRBD1. Per the germline V gene, CDR1 is LGHDT and CDR2 is YNNKEL (reference sequence). The CDR3 runs to 15 residues. V shed 4 bases, J shed 10 bases, and the junction held 7 bases outside the gene matches. CDR3 bases: TGTGCCAGCAGCCTCACAGGGACAGGGGACTCACCCCTCCACTTT. The encoded protein is CASSLTGTGDSPLHF.

The V and J genes are TRBV30 and TRBJ2-1; D perhaps matches TRBD2 (6 bases). Per the germline V gene, CDR1 is GTSNPN and CDR2 is SVGIG (reference sequence). The CDR3 has 14 residues. Trimming took 2 bases from V and 6 from J, leaving 14 bases between them. The CDR3 is CAWSPSGLVNEQFF. The CDR3 DNA reads as TGTGCCTGGAGTCCGTCGGGACTCGTCAATGAGCAGTTCTTC.

The gene calls are TRBV5-1 and TRBJ2-6; possibly TRBD2 for D (5 bases). CDR3 length: 16 amino acids. Germline V gene sequence: CDR1 SGHRS, CDR2 YFSETQ. Trimming took off 0 bases at V and 5 bases at J, with 12 bases between the two ends. Written as DNA, the CDR3 is TGCGCCAGCAGCTTGGGGACTTCCCGGCGGGCCAACGTCCTGACTTTC. Translated: CASSLGTSRRANVLTF.

This clonotype was observed at least ten times. This sequence joins TRBV29-1 and TRBJ2-7, with 8 bases lining up with TRBD1. V was clipped by 4 bases and J by 5 bases; unmatched bases: 4. Germline assignment: CDR1 SQVTM and CDR2 ANQGSEA. CDR3 size: 12 residues. CDR3 protein: CSVAQGANEQYF. DNA for the CDR3: TGCAGCGTTGCCCAGGGGGCCAACGAGCAGTACTTC.

The chain links TRBV29-1 to TRBJ2-3; 7 positions match TRBD2. This CDR3 comprises 14 residues. With V trimmed by 7 bases and J by 4 bases, 11 bases remained unmatched. Germline CDR1 SQVTM, CDR2 ANQGSEA. CDR3 amino acids: CSATERGGADTQYF. DNA for the CDR3: TGCAGCGCAACCGAGCGGGGAGGGGCAGATACGCAGTATTTT.

The rearrangement uses TRBV3-1 and TRBJ2-1; 8 positions match TRBD2. Losses at the gene ends were 11 bases for V and 3 bases for J; bases not matched to a gene: 18. The CDR3 loop spans 17 amino acids. Germline V gives CDR1 LGHDT, CDR2 YNNKEL (reference sequence). This CDR3 is CAFSFPETSAFYNEQFF. In DNA, the CDR3 is TGTGCCTTCAGTTTCCCCGAGACTAGCGCGTTCTACAATGAGCAGTTCTTC.

The table lists this clonotype with a few counts. This chain connects TRBV12-3 or TRBV12-4 to TRBJ2-7, with D perhaps assigned TRBD1 or TRBD2 (5 bases each). This CDR3 has 15 amino acids. The V gene lost 8 bases and the J gene lost 1 base, with 18 bases spanning the gap. DNA for the CDR3: TGTGCCAGCGCTACTATTGGGGGATGGTCCTACGAGCAGTACTTC. Translating gives CASATIGGWSYEQYF.

This clonotype has only a few counts. The chain links TRBV20-1 to TRBJ2-5; TRBD2 agrees at 8 bases. Unmatched junction bases numbered 17, after V lost 0 bases and J lost 14 bases. Germline V lookup: CDR1 DFQATT, CDR2 SNEGSKA (reference sequence). The CDR3 covers 15 residues. CDR3 coding DNA: TGCAGTGCTAGAGACCTGCTTGGGCGTGATAGCGGGACTTACTTC. Translated, it gives CSARDLLGRDSGTYF.

The rearrangement uses TRBV19 and TRBJ2-1; TRBD1 aligns across 8 bases. The CDR3 length is 16 residues. Germline V CDR1 and CDR2: LNHDA, SQIVND (reference sequence). Trimming removed 6 bases from V and 7 bases from J; junction bases left unmatched: 14. The CDR3 protein is CASRNRRNRGDNEQFF. Here the CDR3 DNA reads TGTGCCAGTAGGAACAGGCGGAACAGGGGGGATAATGAGCAGTTCTTC. The full variable domain, in which reference TRBV19 and TRBJ2-1 provide the parts outside the CDR3, is DGGITQSPKYLFRKEGQNVTLSCEQNLNHDAMYWYRQDPGQGLRLIYYSQIVNDFQKGDIAEGYSVSREKKESFPLTVTSAQKNPTAFYLCASRNRRNRGDNEQFFGPGTRLTVL.

This rearrangement joins TRBV20-1 to TRBJ2-3; 8 nucleotides align to TRBD2. V gave up 7 bases and J gave up 4 bases; unmatched junction bases: 7. Germline lookup yields CDR1 DFQATT and CDR2 SNEGSKA (reference sequence). This CDR3 spans 13 amino acids. The CDR3 protein is CSVTAGAPDTQYF. The CDR3 DNA sequence: TGCAGTGTAACAGCGGGAGCCCCAGATACGCAGTATTTT.

J is TRBJ2-5 and V is TRBV20-1; TRBD2 matches at 9 bases. Germline CDR1 is DFQATT and CDR2 is SNEGSKA (reference sequence). The CDR3 has 16 residues. The V and J ends lost 0 bases and 3 bases, in that order; junction bases with no gene match: 8. This CDR3 reads CSARDNPGTSKETQYF. CDR3 DNA: TGCAGTGCTAGAGACAACCCGGGGACTAGCAAAGAGACCCAGTACTTC.

This clonotype has a count of ten or more. For the CDR3, the DNA is TGCGCCAGCAGCCCCCGGACCGTAAACCACGAGCAGTACTTC. Its translation is CASSPRTVNHEQYF. This sequence joins TRBV5-1 and TRBJ2-7; D gene uncertain. V dropped 4 bases and J dropped 5 bases, with 16 bases sitting between them. This CDR3 has 14 residues. Germline V gene lookup returns CDR1 SGHRS and CDR2 YFSETQ. Full variable domain (missing parts from reference TRBV5-1 and TRBJ2-7): KAGVTQTPRYLIKTRGQQVTLSCSPISGHRSVSWYQQTPGQGLQFLFEYFSETQRNKGNFPGRFSGRQFSNSRSEMNVSTLELGDSALYLCASSPRTVNHEQYFGPGTRLTVT.

The rearrangement links TRBV20-1 to TRBJ2-1; D uncertain. In germline, CDR1 is DFQATT, CDR2 SNEGSKA (reference sequence). With 6 bases removed from V and 4 bases from J, the gap between germline ends came to 19 bases. CDR3 length equals 15 residues. The CDR3 is CSARRSLGLYNEQFF. CDR3 DNA sequence: TGCAGTGCCCGGCGGTCCCTCGGCCTATACAATGAGCAGTTCTTC.

This clonotype has more than one count but fewer than ten. V is TRBV6-2 or TRBV6-3 and J is TRBJ2-6, with D possibly being TRBD1 (5 bases). The CDR3 is made up of 15 amino acids. CDR1 and CDR2 from the germline V gene are MNHEY and SVGEGT. The V end lost 6 bases, the J end lost 0 bases, and 9 bases lay between the germline ends. This CDR3 reads CASSRTFSGANVLTF. In DNA, the CDR3 is TGTGCCAGCAGCCGGACATTCTCTGGGGCCAACGTCCTGACTTTC.

The chain recombines TRBV7-9 with TRBJ2-7, with D perhaps given as TRBD1 or TRBD2 (5 bases each). This CDR3 spans 17 amino acids. Germline CDR1 and CDR2: SEHNR and FQNEAQ (reference sequence). Deletions cut 5 bases from V and 5 bases from J, with 25 bases between. Here the CDR3 DNA reads TGTGCCAGCAGCCTTAACCGGCTTAGCCAGGGACGAGACGAGCAGTACTTC. Its translation is CASSLNRLSQGRDEQYF.

The chain employs TRBV6-2 or TRBV6-3 and TRBJ2-3, with D tentatively TRBD1 or TRBD2 (5 bases each). Germline V CDR1 and CDR2: MNHEY, SVGEGT. V was trimmed by 2 bases and J by 2 bases, leaving 29 bases between them. The CDR3 contains 21 residues. This CDR3 reads CASSYRRRLTSLGESTDTQYF. CDR3 in DNA: TGTGCCAGCAGTTACCGACGCCGCCTCACAAGCCTAGGGGAGTCCACAGATACGCAGTATTTT.

This clonotype was detected many times. This chain joins TRBV6-5 and TRBJ2-7, with D perhaps matching TRBD2 (5 bases). The germline V and J ends were trimmed by 5 bases and 6 bases, with 11 bases remaining between them. The length of the CDR3 is 12 residues. CDR1 and CDR2 from the germline V gene are MNHEY and SVGAGI. Here the CDR3 reads CASSGVGGEQYF. In DNA, the CDR3 is TGTGCCAGCAGTGGGGTTGGAGGCGAGCAGTACTTC.

The chain has TRBV24-1 and TRBJ2-3; D may be TRBD2 (6 bases). V lost 3 bases to trimming and J lost 0 bases, with 9 bases between them. Per the germline V gene, CDR1 is KGHDR and CDR2 is SFDVKD. CDR3 length equals 15 residues. The CDR3, as DNA: TGTGCCACCAGTGATGGCGGGACTAGCACAGATACGCAGTATTTT. Its translation is CATSDGGTSTDTQYF.

This clonotype was seen a few times. The chain links TRBV27 to TRBJ2-2; no reliable D call. The CDR3 extends over 14 amino acids. Trimming cost V 1 base and J 0 bases, with 3 bases left between them. In germline, CDR1 is MNHEY, CDR2 SMNVEV (reference sequence). As DNA, the CDR3 is TGTGCCAGCAGTTTATTTTCGAACACCGGGGAGCTGTTTTTT. This translates into CASSLFSNTGELFF.

This clonotype has only a few counts. The chain links TRBV20-1 to TRBJ2-7; tentative D call: TRBD1 (6 bases). The V gene's germline CDR1 is DFQATT and CDR2 SNEGSKA (reference sequence). The CDR3 has 15 residues. Between the trimmed V and J ends, which lost 0 bases and 0 bases, there was a span of 12 bases. Written as DNA, the CDR3 is TGCAGTGCTAGAGATGCAGGGGCCAGCTCCTACGAGCAGTACTTC. It is translated as CSARDAGASSYEQYF.